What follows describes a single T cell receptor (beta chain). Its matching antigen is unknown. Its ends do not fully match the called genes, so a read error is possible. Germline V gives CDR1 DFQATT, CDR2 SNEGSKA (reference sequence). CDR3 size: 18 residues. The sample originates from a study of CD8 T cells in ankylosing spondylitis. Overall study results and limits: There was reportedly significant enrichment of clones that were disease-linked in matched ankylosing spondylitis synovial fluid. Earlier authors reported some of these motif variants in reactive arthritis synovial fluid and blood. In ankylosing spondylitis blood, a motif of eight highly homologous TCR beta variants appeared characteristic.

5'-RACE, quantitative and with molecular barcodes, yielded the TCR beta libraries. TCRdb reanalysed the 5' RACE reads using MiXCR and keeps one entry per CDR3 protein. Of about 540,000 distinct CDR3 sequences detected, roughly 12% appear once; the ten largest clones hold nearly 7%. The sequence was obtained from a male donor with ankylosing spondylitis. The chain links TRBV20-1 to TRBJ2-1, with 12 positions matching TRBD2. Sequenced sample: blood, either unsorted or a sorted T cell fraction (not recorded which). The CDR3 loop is CSARVGLAGGYTYNEQIF. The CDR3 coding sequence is TGCAGTGCTAGAGTTGGGCTAGCGGGAGGGTATACCTACAATGAGCAGATCTTC.